The source of this T cell receptor beta chain is a study of tumor and adjacent non-tumor tissue in lung cancer. The study, taken as a whole, reports: Top 100 clones took a larger repertoire share in normal lung. TCR diversity was significantly greater in tumor than normal lung tissue. Patients with more diverse tumor TCRs had worse survival.

Three rounds of nested PCR, following a modified ARM-PCR protocol, produced the TCRbeta library. TCRdb re-analysed the multiplex PCR reads in MiXCR, keeping a single row per CDR3 protein. The table has some 80,000 distinct CDR3 sequences, around 80% seen once. This CDR3 has 13 amino acids. Germline V gives CDR1 SGHRS, CDR2 YFSETQ. In the case of this clonotype: Its antigen remains unidentified. Germline is not matched at one junction end, which may reflect a read error.

No cell sorting was done before RNA was extracted from the tissue. The normal lung tissue was taken more than 3 cm from the tumor edge. Chemotherapy-naive patients with new lung cancer underwent thoracic surgery in China, August–November 2014. The sequenced sample was distant non-tumor lung tissue. This chain connects TRBV5-1 to TRBJ2-3; D may be TRBD2 (5 bases). This TCR came from a man between 65 and 80 years old with non-small cell lung cancer. The CDR3 bases are TGTGCCAGCAGCTTGATCCCGAGGGATACGCAGTGTTTT. Amino acids: CASSLIPRDTQCF.